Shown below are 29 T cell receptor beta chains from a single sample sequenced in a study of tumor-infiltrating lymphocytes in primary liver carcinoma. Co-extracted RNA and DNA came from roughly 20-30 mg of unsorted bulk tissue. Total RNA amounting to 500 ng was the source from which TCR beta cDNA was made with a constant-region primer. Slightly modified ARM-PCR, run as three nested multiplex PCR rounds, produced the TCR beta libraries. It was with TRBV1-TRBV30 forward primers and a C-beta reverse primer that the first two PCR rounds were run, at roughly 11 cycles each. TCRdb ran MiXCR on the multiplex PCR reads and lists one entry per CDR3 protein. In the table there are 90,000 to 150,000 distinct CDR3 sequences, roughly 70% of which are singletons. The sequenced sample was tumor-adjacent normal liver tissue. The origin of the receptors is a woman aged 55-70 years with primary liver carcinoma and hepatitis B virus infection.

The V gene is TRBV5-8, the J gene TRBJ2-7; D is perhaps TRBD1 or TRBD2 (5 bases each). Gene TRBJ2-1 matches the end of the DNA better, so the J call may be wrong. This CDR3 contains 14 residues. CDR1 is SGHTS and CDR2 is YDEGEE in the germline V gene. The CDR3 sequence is CASSLDRDLYEQFF. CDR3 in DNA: TGTGCCAGCAGCTTGGACCGGGACCTCTACGAGCAGTTCTTC.

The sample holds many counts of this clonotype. The CDR3 nucleotides read TGTGCCAGCAGCCTTGGGACTAGCGGAGGGGGCTACGAGCAGTACTTC. Its protein product is CASSLGTSGGGYEQYF. The rearrangement uses TRBV5-4 and TRBJ2-7, with TRBD2 matching 11 bases. Germline assignment: CDR1 SGHNT and CDR2 YYREEE (reference sequence). The CDR3 totals 16 residues. V was pared by 4 bases and J by 3 bases, with 9 bases of the junction left unmatched.

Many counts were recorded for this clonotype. As DNA, the CDR3 is TGTGCCTGGAGCCCCGGGACAGCCTTTTTCTATGGCTACACCTTC. This sequence encodes CAWSPGTAFFYGYTF. The chain combines TRBV30 with TRBJ1-2, with 7 bases fitting TRBD1. Germline-derived CDR1 and CDR2 are GTSNPN and SVGIG (reference sequence). This CDR3 region has 15 residues. V shed 3 bases and J 4 bases; nucleotides not matched to a gene: 11.

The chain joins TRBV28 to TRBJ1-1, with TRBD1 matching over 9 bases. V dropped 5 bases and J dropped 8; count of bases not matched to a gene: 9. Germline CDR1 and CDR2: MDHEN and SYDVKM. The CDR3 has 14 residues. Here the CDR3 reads CASSIRTGDIEAFF. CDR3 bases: TGTGCCAGCAGTATTAGGACAGGGGACATCGAAGCTTTCTTT.

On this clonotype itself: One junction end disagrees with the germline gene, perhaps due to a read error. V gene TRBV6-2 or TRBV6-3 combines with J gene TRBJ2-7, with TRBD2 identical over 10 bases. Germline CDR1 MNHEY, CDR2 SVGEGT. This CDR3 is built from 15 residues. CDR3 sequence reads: CANSLAGGHSYEQYF. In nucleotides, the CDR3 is TGTGCCAACAGTTTAGCGGGAGGACACTCCTACGAGCAGTACTTC.

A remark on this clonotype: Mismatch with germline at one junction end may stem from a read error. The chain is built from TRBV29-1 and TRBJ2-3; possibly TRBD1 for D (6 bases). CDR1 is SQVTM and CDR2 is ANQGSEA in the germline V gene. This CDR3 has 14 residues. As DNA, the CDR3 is TGTAGCACCCCCCAGGACAGCGCTCCAGATACGCAGTATTTT. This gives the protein CSTPQDSAPDTQYF.

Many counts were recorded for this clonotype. The CDR3 protein is CASRSGVTEAFF. The CDR3 bases are TGTGCCAGCAGATCAGGGGTCACTGAAGCTTTCTTT. This rearrangement joins TRBV28 to TRBJ1-1; possibly TRBD1 for D (6 bases). The CDR3 consists of 12 residues. Per the germline V gene, CDR1 is MDHEN and CDR2 is SYDVKM. Trimming took off 6 bases at V and 4 bases at J, with 9 bases between the two ends.

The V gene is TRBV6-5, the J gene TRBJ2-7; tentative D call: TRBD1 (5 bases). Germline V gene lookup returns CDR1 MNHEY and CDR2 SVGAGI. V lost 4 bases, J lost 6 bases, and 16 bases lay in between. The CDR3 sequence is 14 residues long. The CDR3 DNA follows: TGTGCCAGCAGTTTACATGGGGCCGTCGCCGAGCAGTACTTC. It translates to CASSLHGAVAEQYF.

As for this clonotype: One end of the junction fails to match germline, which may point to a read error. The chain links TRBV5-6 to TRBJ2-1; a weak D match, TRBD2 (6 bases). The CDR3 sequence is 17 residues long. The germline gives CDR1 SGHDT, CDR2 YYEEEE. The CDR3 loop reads CTSSLRWVGGTYNEQFF. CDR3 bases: TGTACCAGCAGCTTGAGGTGGGTGGGAGGAACCTACAATGAGCAGTTCTTC. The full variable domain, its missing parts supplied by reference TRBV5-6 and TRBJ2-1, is DAGVTQSPTHLIKTRGQQVTLRCSPKSGHDTVSWYQQALGQGPQFIFQYYEEEERQRGNFPDRFSGHQFPNYSSELNVNALLLGDSALYLCTSSLRWVGGTYNEQFFGPGTRLTVL.

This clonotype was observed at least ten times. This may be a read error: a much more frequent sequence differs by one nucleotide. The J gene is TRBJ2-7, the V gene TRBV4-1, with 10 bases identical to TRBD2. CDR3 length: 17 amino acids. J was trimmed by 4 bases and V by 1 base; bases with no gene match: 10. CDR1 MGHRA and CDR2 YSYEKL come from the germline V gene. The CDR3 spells CASSQGLAGESDYEQYF. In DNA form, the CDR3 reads TGCGCCAGCAGCCAAGGTCTAGCGGGAGAGTCGGATTACGAGCAGTACTTC.

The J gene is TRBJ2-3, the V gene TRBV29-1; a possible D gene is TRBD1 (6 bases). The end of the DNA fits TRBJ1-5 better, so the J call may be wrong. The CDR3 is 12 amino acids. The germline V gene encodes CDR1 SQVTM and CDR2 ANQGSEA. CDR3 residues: CSVVMGADTQHF. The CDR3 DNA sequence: TGCAGCGTTGTAATGGGGGCAGATACGCAGCATTTT.

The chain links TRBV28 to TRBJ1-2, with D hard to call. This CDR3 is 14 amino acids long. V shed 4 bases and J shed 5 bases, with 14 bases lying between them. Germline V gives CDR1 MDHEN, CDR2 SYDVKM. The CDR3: CASSWPDRAYGYTF. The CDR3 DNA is TGTGCCAGCAGTTGGCCCGATCGGGCGTATGGCTACACCTTC.

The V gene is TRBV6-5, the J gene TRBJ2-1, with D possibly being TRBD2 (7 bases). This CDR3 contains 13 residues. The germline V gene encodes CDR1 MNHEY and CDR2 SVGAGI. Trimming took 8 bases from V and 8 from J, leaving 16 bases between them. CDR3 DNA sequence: TGTGCCAGCCGAAGGGGGGGGGCTGATGAGCAGTTCTTC. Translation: CASRRGGADEQFF.

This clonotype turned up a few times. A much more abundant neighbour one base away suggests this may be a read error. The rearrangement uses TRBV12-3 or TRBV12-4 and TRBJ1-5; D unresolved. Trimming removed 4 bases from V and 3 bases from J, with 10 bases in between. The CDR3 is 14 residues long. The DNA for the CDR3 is TGTGCCAGCAGTTGGCGCTTTAACAATCAGCCCCAGCATTTT. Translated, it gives CASSWRFNNQPQHF.

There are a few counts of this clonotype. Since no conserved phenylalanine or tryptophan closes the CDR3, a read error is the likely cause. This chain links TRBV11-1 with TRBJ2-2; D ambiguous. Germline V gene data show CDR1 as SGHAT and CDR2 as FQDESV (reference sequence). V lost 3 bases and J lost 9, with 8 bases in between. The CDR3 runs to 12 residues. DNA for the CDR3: TGTGCCAGCAGCTTCGGAGCCAGGGAGCTGTTTTAT. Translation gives CASSFGARELFY.

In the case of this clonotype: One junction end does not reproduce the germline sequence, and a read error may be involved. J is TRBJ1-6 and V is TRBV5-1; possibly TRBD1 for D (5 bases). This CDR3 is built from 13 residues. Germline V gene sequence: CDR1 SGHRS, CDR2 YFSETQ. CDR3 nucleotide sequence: TGCGCCAGTAGCTTGGGAGACAGTTCACACCTCCACTTT. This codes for CASSLGDSSHLHF.

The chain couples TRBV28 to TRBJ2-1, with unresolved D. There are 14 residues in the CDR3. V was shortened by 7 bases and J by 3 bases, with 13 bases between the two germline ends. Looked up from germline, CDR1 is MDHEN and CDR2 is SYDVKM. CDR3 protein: CASKPRSFYNEQFF. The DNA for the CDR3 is TGTGCCAGCAAACCCCGCTCCTTCTACAATGAGCAGTTCTTC.

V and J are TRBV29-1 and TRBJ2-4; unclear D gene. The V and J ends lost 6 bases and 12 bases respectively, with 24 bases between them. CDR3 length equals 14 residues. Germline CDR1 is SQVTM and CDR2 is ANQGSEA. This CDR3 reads CSVASSLWEYTQYF. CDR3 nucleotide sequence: TGCAGCGTAGCGAGCTCCCTCTGGGAATACACTCAGTACTTC. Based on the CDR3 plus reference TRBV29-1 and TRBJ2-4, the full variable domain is SAVISQKPSRDICQRGTSLTIQCQVDSQVTMMFWYRQQPGQSLTLIATANQGSEATYESGFVIDKFPISRPNLTFSTLTVSNMSPEDSSIYLCSVASSLWEYTQYFGAGTRLSVL.

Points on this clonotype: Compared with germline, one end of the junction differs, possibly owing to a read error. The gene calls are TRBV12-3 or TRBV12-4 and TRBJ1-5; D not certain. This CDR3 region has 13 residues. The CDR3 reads CANSLVGNQSQHF. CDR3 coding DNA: TGTGCCAACAGTTTAGTAGGAAATCAGTCCCAGCATTTT.

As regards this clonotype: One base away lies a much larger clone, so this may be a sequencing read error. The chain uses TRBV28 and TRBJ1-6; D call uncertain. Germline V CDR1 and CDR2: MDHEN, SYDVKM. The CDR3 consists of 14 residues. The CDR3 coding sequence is TGTGTCAGCAGTTTTGGTGCGGATAATTCACCCCTCCACTTT. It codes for CVSSFGADNSPLHF. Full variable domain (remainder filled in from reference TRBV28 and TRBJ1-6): DVKVTQSSRYLVKRTGEKVFLECVQDMDHENMFWYRQDPGLGLRLIYFSYDVKMKEKGDIPEGYSVSREKKERFSLILESASTNQTSMYLCVSSFGADNSPLHFGNGTRLTVT.

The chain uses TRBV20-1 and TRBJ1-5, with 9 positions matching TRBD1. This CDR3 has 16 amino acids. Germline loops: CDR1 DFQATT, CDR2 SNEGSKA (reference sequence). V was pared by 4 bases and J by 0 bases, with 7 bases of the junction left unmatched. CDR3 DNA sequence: TGCAGTGCTACCCGGGACAGGGTCTATAGCAATCAGCCCCAGCATTTT. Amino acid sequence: CSATRDRVYSNQPQHF.

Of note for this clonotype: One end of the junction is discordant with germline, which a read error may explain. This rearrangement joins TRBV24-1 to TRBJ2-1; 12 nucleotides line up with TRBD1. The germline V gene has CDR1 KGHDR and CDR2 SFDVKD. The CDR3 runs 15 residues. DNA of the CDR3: TGTGCCGCCAGAGCTCCGGGACAGGGGGCCGGTGAGCAGTTCTTC. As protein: CAARAPGQGAGEQFF.

CDR3 sequence: CSDEGRVGENTGELFF. The CDR3 DNA is TGCAGCGATGAGGGCAGGGTAGGGGAGAATACCGGGGAGCTGTTTTTT. The V call is TRBV29-1, the J call TRBJ2-2; D is possibly TRBD1 or TRBD2 (5 bases each). Trimming took 7 bases from V and 5 from J, leaving 23 bases between them. Germline loops: CDR1 SQVTM, CDR2 ANQGSEA. The CDR3 is made up of 16 amino acids.

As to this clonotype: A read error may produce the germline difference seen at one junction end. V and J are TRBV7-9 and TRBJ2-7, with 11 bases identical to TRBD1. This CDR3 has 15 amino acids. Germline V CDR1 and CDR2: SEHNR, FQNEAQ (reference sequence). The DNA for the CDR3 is TGTGCCGGCAGCTCGGGGACAGGGGGTTCCTACGAGCAGTACTTC. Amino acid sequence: CAGSSGTGGSYEQYF. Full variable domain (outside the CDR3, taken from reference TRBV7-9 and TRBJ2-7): DTGVSQNPRHKITKRGQNVTFRCDPISEHNRLYWYRQTLGQGPEFLTYFQNEAQLEKSRLLSDRFSAERPKGSFSTLEIQRTEQGDSAMYLCAGSSGTGGSYEQYFGPGTRLTVT.

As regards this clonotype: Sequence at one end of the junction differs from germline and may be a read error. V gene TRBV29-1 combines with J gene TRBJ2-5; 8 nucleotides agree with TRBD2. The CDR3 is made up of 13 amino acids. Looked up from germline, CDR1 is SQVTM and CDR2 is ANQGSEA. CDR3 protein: CSVEVSGGETRYF. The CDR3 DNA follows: TGTAGCGTTGAGGTATCCGGGGGGGAGACCCGGTACTTC.

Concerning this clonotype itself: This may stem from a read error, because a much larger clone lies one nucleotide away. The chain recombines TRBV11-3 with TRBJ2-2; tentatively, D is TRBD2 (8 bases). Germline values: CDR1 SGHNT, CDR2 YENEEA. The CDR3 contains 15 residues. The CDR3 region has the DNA TGTGCCAGCAACCGTCGGGAGGGGGCCCCCGGGGAGCCGTTTTTT. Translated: CASNRREGAPGEPFF. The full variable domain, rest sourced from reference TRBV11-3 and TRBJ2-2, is EAGVVQSPRYKIIEKKQPVAFWCNPISGHNTLYWYLQNLGQGPELLIRYENEEAVDDSQLPKDRFSAERLKGVDSTLKIQPAELGDSAVYLCASNRREGAPGEPFFGEGSRLTVL.

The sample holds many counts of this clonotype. For the CDR3, the DNA is TGTGCCAGCAGGCCCGACGGTCCGTATTCACCCCTCCACTTT. This encodes CASRPDGPYSPLHF. The gene calls are TRBV7-9 and TRBJ1-6; unclear D gene. The CDR3 consists of 14 residues. The germline V and J ends were trimmed by 6 bases and 8 bases, with 14 bases remaining between them. Germline CDR1 reads SEHNR; CDR2 reads FQNEAQ (reference sequence).

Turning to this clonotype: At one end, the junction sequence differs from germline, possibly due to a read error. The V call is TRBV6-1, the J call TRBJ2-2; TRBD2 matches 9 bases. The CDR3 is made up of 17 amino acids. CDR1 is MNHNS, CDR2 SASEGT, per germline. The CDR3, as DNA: TGTGCCAGCAGTGAAGTGGTGGCGGGGGGGCCCGTCGGGGAGCTGCTTTTT. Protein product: CASSEVVAGGPVGELLF.

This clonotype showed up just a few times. The DNA of the CDR3 is TGTGCCAGCAGTCGGCCGGCGAACACTGAAGCTTTCTTT. Residues: CASSRPANTEAFF. The chain is built from TRBV12-3 or TRBV12-4 and TRBJ1-1, with D unresolved. This CDR3 is built from 13 residues. Trimming cost V 5 bases and J 1 base, with 8 bases left between them.